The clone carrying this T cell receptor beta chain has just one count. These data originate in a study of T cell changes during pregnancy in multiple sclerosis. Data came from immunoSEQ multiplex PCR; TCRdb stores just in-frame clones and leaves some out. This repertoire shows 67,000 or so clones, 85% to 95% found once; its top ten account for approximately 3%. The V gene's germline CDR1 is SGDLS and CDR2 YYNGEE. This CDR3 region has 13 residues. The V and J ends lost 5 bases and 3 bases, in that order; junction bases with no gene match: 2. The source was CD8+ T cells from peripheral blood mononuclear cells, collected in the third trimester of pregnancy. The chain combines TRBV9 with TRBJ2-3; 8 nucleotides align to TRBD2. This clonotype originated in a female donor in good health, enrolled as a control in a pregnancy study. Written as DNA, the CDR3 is TGTGCCAGCAGGGGCGGGGGGACAGATACGCAGTATTTT. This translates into CASRGGGTDTQYF.